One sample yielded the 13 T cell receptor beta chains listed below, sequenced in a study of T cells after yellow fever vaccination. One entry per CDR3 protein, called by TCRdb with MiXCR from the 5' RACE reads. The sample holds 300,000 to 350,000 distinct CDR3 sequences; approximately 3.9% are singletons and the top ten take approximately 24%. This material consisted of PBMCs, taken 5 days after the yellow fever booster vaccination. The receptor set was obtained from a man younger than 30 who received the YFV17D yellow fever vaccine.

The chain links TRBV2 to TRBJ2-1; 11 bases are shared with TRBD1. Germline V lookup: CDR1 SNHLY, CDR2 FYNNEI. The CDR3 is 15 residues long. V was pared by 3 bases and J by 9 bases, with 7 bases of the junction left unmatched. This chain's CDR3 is CASSDPGQGAVEQFF. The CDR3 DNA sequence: TGTGCCAGCAGTGACCCCGGACAGGGGGCGGTTGAGCAGTTCTTC. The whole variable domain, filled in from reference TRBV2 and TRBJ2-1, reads EPEVTQTPSHQVTQMGQEVILRCVPISNHLYFYWYRQILGQKVEFLVSFYNNEISEKSEIFDDQFSVERPDGSNFTLKIRSTKLEDSAMYFCASSDPGQGAVEQFFGPGTRLTVL.

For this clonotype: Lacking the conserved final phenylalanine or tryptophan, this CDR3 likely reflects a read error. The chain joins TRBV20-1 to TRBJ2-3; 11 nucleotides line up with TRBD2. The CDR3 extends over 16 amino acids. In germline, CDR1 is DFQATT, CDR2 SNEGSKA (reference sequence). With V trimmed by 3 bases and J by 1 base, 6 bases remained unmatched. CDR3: CSASALAGGRTDTQYL. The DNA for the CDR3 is TGCAGTGCTAGTGCTCTAGCGGGGGGTCGCACAGATACGCAGTATCTT.

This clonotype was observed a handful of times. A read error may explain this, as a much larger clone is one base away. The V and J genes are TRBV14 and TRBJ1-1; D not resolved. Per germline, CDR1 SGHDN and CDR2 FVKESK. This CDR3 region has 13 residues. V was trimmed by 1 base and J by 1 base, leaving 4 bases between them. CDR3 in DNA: TGTGCCAGCAGCCAAGTCGCGAACACTGAAGCTTTCTTT. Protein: CASSQVANTEAFF.

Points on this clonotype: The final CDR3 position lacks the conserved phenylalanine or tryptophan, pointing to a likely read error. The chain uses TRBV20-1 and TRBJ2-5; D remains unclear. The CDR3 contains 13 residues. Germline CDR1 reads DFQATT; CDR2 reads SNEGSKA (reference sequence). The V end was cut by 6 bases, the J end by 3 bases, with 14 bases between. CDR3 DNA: TGCAGTGCCGCATGGCCAACCGAAGAGACCCAGTACTTA. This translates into CSAAWPTEETQYL.

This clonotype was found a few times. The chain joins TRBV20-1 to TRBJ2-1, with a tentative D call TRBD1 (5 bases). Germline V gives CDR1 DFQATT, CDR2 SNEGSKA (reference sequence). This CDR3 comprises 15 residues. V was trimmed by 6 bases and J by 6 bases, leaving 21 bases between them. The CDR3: CSAHIRSSQGNEQFF. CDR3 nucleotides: TGCAGTGCCCACATACGCTCCTCCCAGGGCAATGAGCAGTTCTTC.

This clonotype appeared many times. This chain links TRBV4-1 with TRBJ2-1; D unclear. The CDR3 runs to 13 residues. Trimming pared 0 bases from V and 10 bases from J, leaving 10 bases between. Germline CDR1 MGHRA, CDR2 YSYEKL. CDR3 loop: CASSQDAIWEQFF. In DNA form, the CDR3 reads TGCGCCAGCAGCCAAGATGCGATCTGGGAGCAGTTCTTC.

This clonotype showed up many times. The CDR3 bases are TGTGCCAGCAGCACGGGCGGGGAAAACACTGAAGCTTTCTTT. The encoded protein is CASSTGGENTEAFF. The chain employs TRBV7-8 and TRBJ1-1; D not resolved. This CDR3 has 14 amino acids. Germline V lookup: CDR1 SGHVS, CDR2 FQNEAQ. Trimming took 5 bases from V and 2 from J, leaving 12 bases between them.

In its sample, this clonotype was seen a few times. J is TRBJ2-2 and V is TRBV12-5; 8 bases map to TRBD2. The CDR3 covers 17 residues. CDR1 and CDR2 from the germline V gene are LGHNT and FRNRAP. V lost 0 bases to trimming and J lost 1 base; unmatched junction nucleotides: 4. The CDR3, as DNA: TGTGCTAGTGGTTTGGTACGGGAGGGCTTGAACACCGGGGAGCTGTTTTTT. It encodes CASGLVREGLNTGELFF. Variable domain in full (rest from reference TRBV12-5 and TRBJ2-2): DARVTQTPRHKVTEMGQEVTMRCQPILGHNTVFWYRQTMMQGLELLAYFRNRAPLDDSGMPKDRFSAEMPDATLATLKIQPSEPRDSAVYFCASGLVREGLNTGELFFGEGSRLTVL.

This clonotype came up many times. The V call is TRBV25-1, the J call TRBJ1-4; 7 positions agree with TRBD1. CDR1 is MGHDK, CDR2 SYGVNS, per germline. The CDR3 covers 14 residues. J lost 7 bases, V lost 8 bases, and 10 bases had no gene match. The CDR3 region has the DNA TGTGCCAGCGGAGGACAGGAATTGAGTGAAAAACTGTTTTTT. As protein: CASGGQELSEKLFF.

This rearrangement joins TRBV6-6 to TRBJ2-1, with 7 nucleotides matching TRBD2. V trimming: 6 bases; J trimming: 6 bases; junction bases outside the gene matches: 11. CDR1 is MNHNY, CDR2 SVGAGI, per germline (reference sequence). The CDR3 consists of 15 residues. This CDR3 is CASSPKAGRVNEQFF. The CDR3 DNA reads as TGTGCCAGCAGCCCCAAAGCGGGGAGAGTCAATGAGCAGTTCTTC.

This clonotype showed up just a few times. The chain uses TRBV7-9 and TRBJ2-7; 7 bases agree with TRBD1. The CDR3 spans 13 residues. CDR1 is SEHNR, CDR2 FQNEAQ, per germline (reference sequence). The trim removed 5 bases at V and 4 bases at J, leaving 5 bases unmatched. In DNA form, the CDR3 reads TGTGCCAGCAGCCCACCGACAGGGTACGAGCAGTACTTC. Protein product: CASSPPTGYEQYF.

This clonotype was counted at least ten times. In DNA, the CDR3 is TGTGCCAGCAGCCACCGGGACAGGGACACTGAAGCTTTCTTT. It is translated as CASSHRDRDTEAFF. The chain carries TRBV7-8 and TRBJ1-1; the match to TRBD1 covers 9 bases. This CDR3 is built from 14 residues. With 5 bases clipped from V and 3 bases from J, the junction kept 4 bases outside the gene matches. Germline values: CDR1 SGHVS, CDR2 FQNEAQ.

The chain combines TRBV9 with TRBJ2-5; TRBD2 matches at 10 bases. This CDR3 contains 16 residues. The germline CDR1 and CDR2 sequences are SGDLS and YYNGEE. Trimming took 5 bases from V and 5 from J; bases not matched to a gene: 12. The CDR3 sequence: CASSVTSGVAGETQYF. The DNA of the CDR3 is TGTGCCAGCAGTGTTACTAGCGGGGTGGCCGGGGAGACCCAGTACTTC.